Below, 24 T cell receptor beta chains from the same sample are listed, as sequenced in a study of blood T cell repertoires in COVID-19. Sequenced by immunoSEQ multiplex PCR; TCRdb stores in-frame clones only, minus some. The top ten clones hold 1% to 1.5% of a sample with about 310,000 clones, around 84% of them seen once. The sequenced sample consisted of peripheral blood. The receptor set was obtained from a man between 65 and 80 years old with acute or convalescent COVID-19.

V usage is TRBV2 and J usage is TRBJ2-5, with 10 positions matching TRBD1. The germline gives CDR1 SNHLY, CDR2 FYNNEI. The CDR3 has 14 amino acids. The V gene end was trimmed by 11 bases and the J gene end by 4 bases; junction bases not matched to a gene: 10. This CDR3 is CAGGTGARRETQYF. In DNA, the CDR3 is TGTGCCGGCGGGACAGGGGCTAGGAGAGAGACCCAGTACTTC.

The chain is built from TRBV28 and TRBJ2-2; the match to TRBD1 covers 8 bases. Per the germline V gene, CDR1 is MDHEN and CDR2 is SYDVKM. The junction had 8 bases not matched to a gene; V was cut back by 6 bases and J by 5 bases. This CDR3 is 15 amino acids long. The CDR3 nucleotides read TGTGCCAGCAGGCTAGGGACAGGTTTAACCGGGGAGCTGTTTTTT. Residues: CASRLGTGLTGELFF.

The V call is TRBV11-3, the J call TRBJ2-1; D gene ambiguous. The V gene's germline CDR1 is SGHNT and CDR2 YENEEA. The CDR3 is made up of 14 amino acids. V dropped 1 base and J dropped 4 bases, with 8 bases sitting between them. The CDR3 DNA is TGTGCCAGCAGCTTAGGTACCAGGTACAATGAGCAGTTCTTC. This sequence encodes CASSLGTRYNEQFF.

CDR3 nucleotide sequence: TGCGCCAGCAGCCGGACCGGGACAACTGGCGAGCAGTACTTC. It specifies CASSRTGTTGEQYF. The chain links TRBV5-1 to TRBJ2-7; a possible D gene is TRBD1 (6 bases). Germline loops: CDR1 SGHRS, CDR2 YFSETQ. The CDR3 is made up of 14 amino acids. Deletions cut 4 bases from V and 6 bases from J, with 17 bases between.

The J gene is TRBJ1-2, the V gene TRBV7-2; D may be TRBD1 (5 bases). Germline-derived CDR1 and CDR2 are SGHTA and FQGNSA. V was shortened by 2 bases and J by 2 bases, with 15 bases between the two germline ends. This CDR3 contains 16 residues. The DNA of the CDR3 is TGTGCCAGCAGCTTACTTTCTGGGGCCCAAAACTATGGCTACACCTTC. Translating gives CASSLLSGAQNYGYTF.

The rearrangement joins TRBV6-2 or TRBV6-3 to TRBJ2-5, with 13 bases identical to TRBD2. This CDR3 spans 16 amino acids. In germline, CDR1 is MNHEY, CDR2 SVGEGT. The ends lost 4 bases at V and 2 bases at J; junction bases unmatched: 4. As DNA, the CDR3 is TGTGCCAGCAGTTTCACTAGCGGGAGGGGGCAAGAGACCCAGTACTTC. Translation gives CASSFTSGRGQETQYF.

This clone was seen a handful of times. This chain links TRBV2 with TRBJ2-5, with D possibly being TRBD1 (6 bases). Trimming removed 6 bases at V and 2 bases at J, with 13 bases between. The CDR3 extends over 14 amino acids. Germline V gene lookup returns CDR1 SNHLY and CDR2 FYNNEI. The CDR3 protein is CASRWGPLQETQYF. The CDR3 DNA follows: TGTGCCAGCAGGTGGGGGCCGCTACAAGAGACCCAGTACTTC.

The V and J genes are TRBV4-3 and TRBJ2-7; 8 bases are a match to TRBD1. The junction had 9 bases not matched to a gene; V was cut back by 1 base and J by 4 bases. The CDR3 runs 16 residues. CDR1 LGHNA and CDR2 YSLEER come from the germline V gene. CDR3 bases: TGCGCCAGCAGCCAAGCCACCGGACAGGGCCGTTACGAGCAGTACTTC. This encodes CASSQATGQGRYEQYF.

This rearrangement joins TRBV7-2 to TRBJ2-7, with D tentatively TRBD2 (6 bases). Germline CDR1 is SGHTA and CDR2 is FQGNSA. Trimming cost V 3 bases and J 0 bases, with 15 bases left between them. This CDR3 is 16 amino acids long. CDR3 amino acids: CASSFSEGSNSYEQYF. The DNA for the CDR3 is TGTGCCAGCAGCTTCTCGGAGGGTAGCAACTCCTACGAGCAGTACTTC.

The rearrangement links TRBV7-2 to TRBJ2-6; 7 nucleotides align to TRBD2. The CDR3 is 17 amino acids. The trim removed 3 bases at V and 0 bases at J, leaving 5 bases unmatched. Germline CDR1 SGHTA, CDR2 FQGNSA. For the CDR3, the DNA is TGTGCCAGCAGCTTTCGGGGGAGGGTCTCTGGGGCCAACGTCCTGACTTTC. This gives the protein CASSFRGRVSGANVLTF.

J is TRBJ2-3 and V is TRBV7-2; 8 bases align to TRBD2. The CDR3 consists of 17 residues. Trimming cost V 2 bases and J 0 bases; bases outside gene matches: 7. The germline V gene has CDR1 SGHTA and CDR2 FQGNSA. In DNA form, the CDR3 reads TGTGCCAGCAGCTTAAGGCTAGCGGGCCGTAGCACAGATACGCAGTATTTT. Its translation is CASSLRLAGRSTDTQYF.

The V call is TRBV6-5, the J call TRBJ2-3; TRBD2 agrees at 7 bases. From germline, CDR1 is MNHEY and CDR2 SVGAGI. CDR3 length: 14 residues. V lost 10 bases to trimming and J lost 3 bases; unmatched junction nucleotides: 10. This chain's CDR3 is CATSRTRATDTQYF. For the CDR3, the DNA is TGTGCCACCTCCCGGACTAGGGCAACAGATACGCAGTATTTT.

V gene TRBV7-2 combines with J gene TRBJ1-5, with 8 bases that match TRBD1. The CDR3 totals 13 residues. J lost 6 bases, V lost 5 bases, and 3 bases had no gene match. Germline V lookup: CDR1 SGHTA, CDR2 FQGNSA. In DNA form, the CDR3 reads TGTGCCAGCAGCCTGGACAGGGTTCAGCCCCAGCATTTT. Translating it yields CASSLDRVQPQHF.

Concerning this clone: The sample carries other DNA sequences with the same CDR3. The J gene is TRBJ1-1, the V gene TRBV9; a possible D gene is TRBD1 (6 bases). Germline assignment: CDR1 SGDLS and CDR2 YYNGEE. V lost 0 bases and J lost 3, with 6 bases in between. This CDR3 has 13 amino acids. CDR3 loop: CASSVDRDTEAFF. The CDR3 bases are TGTGCCAGCAGCGTAGACAGGGACACTGAAGCTTTCTTT.

The rearrangement uses TRBV19 and TRBJ1-1, with D tentatively TRBD1 (5 bases). The germline CDR1 and CDR2 sequences are LNHDA and SQIVND (reference sequence). The CDR3 length is 14 residues. V lost 1 base and J 1 base, leaving 7 bases between the germline ends. The CDR3 DNA is TGTGCCAGTAGTATAGGACAGAGGAACACTGAAGCTTTCTTT. Encoded protein: CASSIGQRNTEAFF.

The rearrangement uses TRBV5-1 and TRBJ2-1, with D uncertain. Trimming cost V 4 bases and J 6 bases, with 11 bases left between them. CDR1 and CDR2 (germline): SGHRS, YFSETQ. This CDR3 spans 13 amino acids. CDR3 in amino acids: CASSPSRSNEQFF. Written as DNA, the CDR3 is TGCGCCAGCAGCCCGAGTCGTAGCAATGAGCAGTTCTTC.

This clone showed up just a few times. This chain uses TRBV5-4 with TRBJ1-2, with D perhaps TRBD1 (5 bases). The CDR3 sequence is 15 residues long. Germline lookup yields CDR1 SGHNT and CDR2 YYREEE (reference sequence). V was shortened by 4 bases and J by 0 bases, with 13 bases between the two germline ends. CDR3 sequence: CASSLGMDTNYGYTF. The CDR3, as DNA: TGTGCCAGCAGCCTGGGGATGGACACTAACTATGGCTACACCTTC.

This chain connects TRBV19 to TRBJ1-5; 11 positions match TRBD1. This CDR3 is 16 amino acids long. CDR1 and CDR2 (germline): LNHDA, SQIVND (reference sequence). After removal of 7 bases from V and 12 bases from J, the junction contained 17 bases not matched to a gene. CDR3 nucleotide sequence: TGTGCCAGTACCTTCGGGACAGGGGGGCTTAAGGGCGGCCAGCATTTT. Amino acid sequence: CASTFGTGGLKGGQHF.

This chain joins TRBV10-2 and TRBJ2-7; 8 nucleotides line up with TRBD1. This CDR3 spans 15 amino acids. V lost 1 base to trimming and J lost 2 bases; unmatched junction nucleotides: 4. Looked up from germline, CDR1 is WSHSY and CDR2 is SAAADI. The CDR3 spells CASSELGQGPYEQYF. CDR3 nucleotides: TGCGCCAGCAGTGAGTTAGGACAGGGACCCTACGAGCAGTACTTC.

The rearrangement links TRBV3-1 (or the pseudogene TRBV3-2) to TRBJ2-3; D gene uncertain. Germline loops: CDR1 LGHDT, CDR2 YNNKEL (reference sequence). V was cut by 0 bases and J by 3 bases, with 10 bases left in between. CDR3 size: 15 residues. CDR3 protein: CASSQDVGETDTQYF. Written as DNA, the CDR3 is TGTGCCAGCAGCCAAGATGTGGGCGAAACAGATACGCAGTATTTT.

V and J are TRBV15 and TRBJ1-2; D uncertain. Germline values: CDR1 LNHNV, CDR2 YYDKDF (reference sequence). V lost 3 bases and J lost 1, with 9 bases in between. The CDR3 extends over 14 amino acids. The CDR3 loop reads CATSSEADNYGYTF. The CDR3 DNA is TGTGCCACCAGCAGCGAGGCGGATAACTATGGCTACACCTTC.

V gene TRBV3-1 (or the pseudogene TRBV3-2) combines with J gene TRBJ1-3; 7 positions agree with TRBD1. Germline lookup yields CDR1 LGHDT and CDR2 YNNKEL (reference sequence). Unmatched junction bases numbered 14, after V lost 1 base and J lost 2 bases. The CDR3 covers 19 residues. CDR3 in DNA: TGTGCCAGCAGCCAAGGGACAGGAGGCCAACTACACACTGGAAACACCATATATTTT. Amino acids: CASSQGTGGQLHTGNTIYF.

This clone was seen just once. The V call is TRBV25-1, the J call TRBJ1-2, with a possible D match to TRBD1 (6 bases). V lost 1 base to trimming and J lost 4 bases, with 10 bases between them. The V gene's germline CDR1 is MGHDK and CDR2 SYGVNS. CDR3 length equals 14 residues. CDR3 nucleotide sequence: TGTGCCAGCAGTGAATTTGGGGGCGGCTATGGCTACACCTTC. Translating gives CASSEFGGGYGYTF.

The chain combines TRBV19 with TRBJ1-1, with D maybe TRBD1 (6 bases). Looked up from germline, CDR1 is LNHDA and CDR2 is SQIVND (reference sequence). V dropped 7 bases and J dropped 0 bases, with 12 bases sitting between them. There are 14 residues in the CDR3. This chain's CDR3 is CASNWGLLNTEAFF. CDR3 nucleotides: TGTGCCAGTAATTGGGGGCTCTTGAACACTGAAGCTTTCTTT.